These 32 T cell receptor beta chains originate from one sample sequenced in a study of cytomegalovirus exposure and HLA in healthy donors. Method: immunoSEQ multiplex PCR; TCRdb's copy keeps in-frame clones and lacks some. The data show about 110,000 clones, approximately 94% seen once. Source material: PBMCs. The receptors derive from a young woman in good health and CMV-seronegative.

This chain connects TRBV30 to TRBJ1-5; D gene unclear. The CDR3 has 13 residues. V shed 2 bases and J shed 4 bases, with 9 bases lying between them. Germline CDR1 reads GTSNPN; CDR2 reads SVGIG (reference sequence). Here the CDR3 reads CAWSRTLNQPQHF. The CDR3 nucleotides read TGTGCCTGGAGTCGGACTTTAAATCAGCCCCAGCATTTT.

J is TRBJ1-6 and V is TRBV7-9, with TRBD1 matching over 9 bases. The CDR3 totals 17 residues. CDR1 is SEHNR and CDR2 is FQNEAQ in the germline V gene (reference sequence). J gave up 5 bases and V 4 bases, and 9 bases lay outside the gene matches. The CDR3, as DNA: TGTGCCAGCAGCTCGACAGACAGGGGGACAAATAATTCACCCCTCCACTTT. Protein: CASSSTDRGTNNSPLHF.

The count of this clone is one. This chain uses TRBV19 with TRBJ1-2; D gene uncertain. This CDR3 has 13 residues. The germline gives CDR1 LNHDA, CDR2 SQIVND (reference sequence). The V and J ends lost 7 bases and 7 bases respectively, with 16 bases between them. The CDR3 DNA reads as TGTGCCAGTACATTCACGGGGTCCCCTGGCTACACCTTC. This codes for CASTFTGSPGYTF.

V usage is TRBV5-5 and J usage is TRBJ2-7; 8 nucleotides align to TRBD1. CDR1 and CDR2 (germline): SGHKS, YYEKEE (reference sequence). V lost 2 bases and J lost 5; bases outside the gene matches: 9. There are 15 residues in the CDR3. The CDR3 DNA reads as TGTGCCAGCAGCTTCAGGGGGCGGCTGGTGGACGAGCAGTACTTC. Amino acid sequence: CASSFRGRLVDEQYF.

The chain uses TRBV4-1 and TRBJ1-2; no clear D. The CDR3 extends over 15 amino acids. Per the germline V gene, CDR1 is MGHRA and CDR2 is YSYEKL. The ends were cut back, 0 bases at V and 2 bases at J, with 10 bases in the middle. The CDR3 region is CASSQDSGENYGYTF. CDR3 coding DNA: TGCGCCAGCAGCCAAGATAGCGGGGAAAACTATGGCTACACCTTC.

The CDR3 DNA reads TGCGCCCGGGCGAGGGCTAGTTATTTCCAAGAGACCCAGTACTTC. Translated, it gives CARARASYFQETQYF. The chain uses TRBV10-1 and TRBJ2-5, with a possible D match to TRBD2 (5 bases). The germline V and J ends were trimmed by 11 bases and 1 base, with 20 bases remaining between them. The CDR3 sequence is 15 residues long. Germline V lookup: CDR1 WNHNN, CDR2 SYGVQD (reference sequence).

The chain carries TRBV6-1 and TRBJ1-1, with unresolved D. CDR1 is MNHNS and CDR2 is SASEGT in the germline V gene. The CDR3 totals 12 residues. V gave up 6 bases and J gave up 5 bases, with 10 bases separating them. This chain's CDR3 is CASSSGWTEAFF. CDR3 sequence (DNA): TGTGCCAGCAGCTCAGGTTGGACTGAAGCTTTCTTT.

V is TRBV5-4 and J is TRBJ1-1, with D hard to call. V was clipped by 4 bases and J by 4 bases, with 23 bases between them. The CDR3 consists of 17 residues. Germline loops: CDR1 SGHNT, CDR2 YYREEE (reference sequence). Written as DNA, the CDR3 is TGTGCCAGCAGCGCAACCGACATCGGAGGTGAAACCACTGAAGCTTTCTTT. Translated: CASSATDIGGETTEAFF.

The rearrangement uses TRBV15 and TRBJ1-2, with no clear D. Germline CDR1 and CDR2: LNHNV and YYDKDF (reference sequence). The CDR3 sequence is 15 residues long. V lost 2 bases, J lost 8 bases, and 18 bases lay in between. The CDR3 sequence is CATSRTERVEGGYTF. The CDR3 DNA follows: TGTGCCACCAGCAGAACGGAACGGGTTGAGGGCGGCTACACCTTC.

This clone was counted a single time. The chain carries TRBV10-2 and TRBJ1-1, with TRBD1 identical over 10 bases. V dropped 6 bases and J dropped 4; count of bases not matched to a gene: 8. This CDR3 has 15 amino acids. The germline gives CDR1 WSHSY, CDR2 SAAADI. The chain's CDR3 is CASRDRGSRGTEAFF. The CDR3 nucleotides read TGCGCCAGCAGGGACAGGGGGAGCAGGGGCACTGAAGCTTTCTTT.

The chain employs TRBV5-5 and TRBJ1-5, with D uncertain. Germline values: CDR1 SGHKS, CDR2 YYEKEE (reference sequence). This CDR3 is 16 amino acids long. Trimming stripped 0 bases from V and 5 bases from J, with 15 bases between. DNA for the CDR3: TGTGCCAGCAGCTTGGGGGGAGGAAGCCTCGATCAGCCCCAGCATTTT. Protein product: CASSLGGGSLDQPQHF.

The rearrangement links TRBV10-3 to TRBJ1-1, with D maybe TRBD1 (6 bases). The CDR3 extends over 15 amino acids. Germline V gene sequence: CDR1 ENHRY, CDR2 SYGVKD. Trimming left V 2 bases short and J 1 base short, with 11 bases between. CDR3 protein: CAISEPGHTNTEAFF. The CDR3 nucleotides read TGTGCCATCAGTGAGCCGGGACACACGAACACTGAAGCTTTCTTT.

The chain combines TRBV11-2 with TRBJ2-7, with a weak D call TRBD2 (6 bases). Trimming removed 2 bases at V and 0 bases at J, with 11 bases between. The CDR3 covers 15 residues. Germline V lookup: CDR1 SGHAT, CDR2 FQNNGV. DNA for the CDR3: TGTGCCAGCAGCTTAAAGGAGGGGAGCTCCTACGAGCAGTACTTC. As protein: CASSLKEGSSYEQYF.

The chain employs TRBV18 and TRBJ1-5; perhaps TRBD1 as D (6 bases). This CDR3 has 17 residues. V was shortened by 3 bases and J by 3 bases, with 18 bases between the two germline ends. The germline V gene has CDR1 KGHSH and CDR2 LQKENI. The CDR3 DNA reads TGTGCCAGCTCACCGGACAGTCCCCCCCCGGCCAATCAGCCCCAGCATTTT. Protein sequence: CASSPDSPPPANQPQHF.

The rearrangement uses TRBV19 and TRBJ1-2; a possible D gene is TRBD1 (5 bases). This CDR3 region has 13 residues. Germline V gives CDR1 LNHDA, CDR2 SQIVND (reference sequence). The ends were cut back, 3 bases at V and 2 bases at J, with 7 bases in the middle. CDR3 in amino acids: CASSIDRNYGYTF. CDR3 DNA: TGTGCCAGTAGTATCGACAGAAACTATGGCTACACCTTC.

In DNA form, the CDR3 reads TGTGCCAGCAGTTTCACGACCGCAGGGATGGTCGGGGAGCTGTTTTTT. Amino acid sequence: CASSFTTAGMVGELFF. The rearrangement links TRBV27 to TRBJ2-2, with D maybe TRBD1 (5 bases). CDR1 is MNHEY, CDR2 SMNVEV, per germline (reference sequence). V was pared by 3 bases and J by 7 bases, with 18 bases between. The CDR3 loop spans 16 amino acids.

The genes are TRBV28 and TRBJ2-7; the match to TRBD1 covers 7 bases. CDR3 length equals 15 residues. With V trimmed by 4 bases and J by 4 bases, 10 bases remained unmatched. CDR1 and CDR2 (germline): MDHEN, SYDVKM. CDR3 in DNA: TGTGCCAGCAGTTACCGGGACAGACTTACTTACGAGCAGTACTTC. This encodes CASSYRDRLTYEQYF.

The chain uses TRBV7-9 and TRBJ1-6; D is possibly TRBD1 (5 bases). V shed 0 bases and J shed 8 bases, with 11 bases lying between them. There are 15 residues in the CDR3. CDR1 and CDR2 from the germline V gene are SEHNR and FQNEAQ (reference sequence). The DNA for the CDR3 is TGTGCCAGCAGCTTAGCGGGGGGGGTAGATTCACCCCTCCACTTT. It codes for CASSLAGGVDSPLHF.

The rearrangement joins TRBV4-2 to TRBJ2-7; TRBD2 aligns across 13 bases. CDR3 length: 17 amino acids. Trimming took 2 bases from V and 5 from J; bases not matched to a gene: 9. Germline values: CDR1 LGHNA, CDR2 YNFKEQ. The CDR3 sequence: CASSQQVAGTSGDEQYF. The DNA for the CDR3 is TGTGCCAGCAGCCAACAAGTTGCCGGGACTAGCGGGGACGAGCAGTACTTC.

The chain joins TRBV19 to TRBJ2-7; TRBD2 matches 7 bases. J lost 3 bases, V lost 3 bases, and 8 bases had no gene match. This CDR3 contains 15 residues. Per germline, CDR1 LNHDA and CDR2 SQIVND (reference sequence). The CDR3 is CASSIGGNRVYEQYF. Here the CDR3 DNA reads TGTGCCAGTAGTATCGGGGGGAATAGGGTCTACGAGCAGTACTTC.

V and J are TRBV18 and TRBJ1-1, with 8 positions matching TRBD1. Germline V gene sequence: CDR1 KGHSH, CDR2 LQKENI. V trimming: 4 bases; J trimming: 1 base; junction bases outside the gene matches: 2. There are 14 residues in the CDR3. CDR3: CASSRDRKNTEAFF. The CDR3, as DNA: TGTGCCAGCTCACGGGACAGGAAGAACACTGAAGCTTTCTTT.

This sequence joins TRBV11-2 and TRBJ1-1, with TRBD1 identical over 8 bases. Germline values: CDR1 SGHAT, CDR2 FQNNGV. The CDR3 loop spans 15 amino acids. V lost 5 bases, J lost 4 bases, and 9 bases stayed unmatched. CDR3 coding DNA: TGTGCCAGCAGCCCCTGGACAGGGACAGTCACTGAAGCTTTCTTT. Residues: CASSPWTGTVTEAFF.

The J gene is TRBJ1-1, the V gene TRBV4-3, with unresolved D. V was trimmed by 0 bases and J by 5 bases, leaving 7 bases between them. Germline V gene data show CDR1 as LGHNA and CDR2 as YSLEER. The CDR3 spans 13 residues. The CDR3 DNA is TGCGCCAGCAGCCAAGAGGCCGATACTGAAGCTTTCTTT. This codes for CASSQEADTEAFF.

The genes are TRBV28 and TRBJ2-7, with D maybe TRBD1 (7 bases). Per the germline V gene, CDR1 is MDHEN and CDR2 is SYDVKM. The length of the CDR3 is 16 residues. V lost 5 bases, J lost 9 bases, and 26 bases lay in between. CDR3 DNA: TGTGCCAGCAGTCTAGGTGCCGCAGGGGGGTCGGGTGGGCAGTACTTC. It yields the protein CASSLGAAGGSGGQYF.

The CDR3 DNA reads TGCGCCAGCAGCCACGGACTAGCGGGGGCTACAACAGATACGCAGTATTTT. Translating gives CASSHGLAGATTDTQYF. This chain uses TRBV4-3 with TRBJ2-3; 13 nucleotides align to TRBD2. The length of the CDR3 is 17 residues. The germline V gene has CDR1 LGHNA and CDR2 YSLEER. Trimming cost V 3 bases and J 3 bases; bases outside gene matches: 6.

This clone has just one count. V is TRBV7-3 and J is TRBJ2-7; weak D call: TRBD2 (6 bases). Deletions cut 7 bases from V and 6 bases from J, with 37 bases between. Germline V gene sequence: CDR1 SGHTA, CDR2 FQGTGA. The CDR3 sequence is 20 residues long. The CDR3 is CASTLGLSKQGVTGLGEQYF. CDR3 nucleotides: TGTGCCAGCACCCTCGGGCTCTCTAAACAAGGGGTGACGGGACTGGGCGAGCAGTACTTC.

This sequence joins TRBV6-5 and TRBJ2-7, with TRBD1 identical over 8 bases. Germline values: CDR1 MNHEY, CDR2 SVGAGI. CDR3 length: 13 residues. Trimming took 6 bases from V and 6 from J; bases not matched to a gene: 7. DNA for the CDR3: TGTGCCAGCAGGGACAGGGTATTTTCCGAGCAGTACTTC. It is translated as CASRDRVFSEQYF.

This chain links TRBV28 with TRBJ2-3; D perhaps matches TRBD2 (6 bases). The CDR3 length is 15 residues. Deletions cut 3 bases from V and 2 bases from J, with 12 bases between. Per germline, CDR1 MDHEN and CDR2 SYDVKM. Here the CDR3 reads CASSLGLRSTDTQYF. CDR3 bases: TGTGCCAGCAGTTTGGGACTTCGATCCACAGATACGCAGTATTTT. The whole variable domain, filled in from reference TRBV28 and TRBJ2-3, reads DVKVTQSSRYLVKRTGEKVFLECVQDMDHENMFWYRQDPGLGLRLIYFSYDVKMKEKGDIPEGYSVSREKKERFSLILESASTNQTSMYLCASSLGLRSTDTQYFGPGTRLTVL.

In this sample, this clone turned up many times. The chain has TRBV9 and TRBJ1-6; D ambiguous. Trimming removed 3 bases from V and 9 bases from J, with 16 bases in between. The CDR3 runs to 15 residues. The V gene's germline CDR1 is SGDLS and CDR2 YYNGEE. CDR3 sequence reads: CASSARVGSSSPLHF. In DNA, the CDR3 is TGTGCCAGCAGCGCTCGGGTGGGTTCTAGTTCACCCCTCCACTTT.

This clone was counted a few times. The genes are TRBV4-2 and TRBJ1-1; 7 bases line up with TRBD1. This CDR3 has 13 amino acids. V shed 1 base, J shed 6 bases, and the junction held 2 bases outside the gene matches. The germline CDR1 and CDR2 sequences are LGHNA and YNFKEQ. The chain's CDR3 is CASSQAGGAEAFF. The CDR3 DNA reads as TGTGCCAGCAGCCAAGCAGGGGGAGCTGAAGCTTTCTTT.

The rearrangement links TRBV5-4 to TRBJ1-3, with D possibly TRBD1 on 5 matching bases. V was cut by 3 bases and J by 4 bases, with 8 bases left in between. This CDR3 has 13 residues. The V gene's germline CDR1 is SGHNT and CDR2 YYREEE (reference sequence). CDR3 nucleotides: TGTGCCAGCAGCTCGACAGCAGGAAACACCATATATTTT. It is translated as CASSSTAGNTIYF.

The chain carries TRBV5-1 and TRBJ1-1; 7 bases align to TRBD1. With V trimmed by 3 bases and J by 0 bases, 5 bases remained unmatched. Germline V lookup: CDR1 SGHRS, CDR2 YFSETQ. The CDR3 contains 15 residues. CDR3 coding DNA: TGCGCCAGCAGCTCGGAACAGGGGATGAACACTGAAGCTTTCTTT. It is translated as CASSSEQGMNTEAFF.